A selection of T cell receptor beta chains follows, all from one sample in a study of T cell responses to AZD1222 COVID-19 vaccine. The table came from immunoSEQ multiplex PCR; TCRdb's copy has only in-frame clones and leaves some out. The repertoire includes around 78,000 clones, over 85% of them detected once, and more than 4% sits in the top ten. The sequences come from peripheral blood, collected on day 0 of AZD1222 vaccination. Receptors were obtained from an adult in good health. Each CDR3 is given with its conserved first and last residue.

V: TRBV2; J: TRBJ2-6; CDR3: CASTGLTGANVLTF
V: TRBV5-5; J: TRBJ2-1; CDR3: CASSPRLAGNEQFF
V: TRBV4-1; J: TRBJ2-3; CDR3: CASSQVIAGLGADTQYF
V: TRBV27; J: TRBJ1-1; CDR3: CASRPQGGTEAFF
V: TRBV7-3; J: TRBJ1-1; CDR3: CASSLAPSNTEAFF
V: TRBV5-1; J: TRBJ2-7; CDR3: CASKRGTGLGEQYF
V: TRBV10-3; J: TRBJ1-3; CDR3: CAISESRSGNTIYF
V: TRBV18; J: TRBJ1-1; CDR3: CASSDRGNMNTEAFF
V: TRBV7-2; J: TRBJ1-6; CDR3: CASSPGTILPLHF
V: TRBV19; J: TRBJ1-2; CDR3: CASSIPLGQAAMGYTF
V: TRBV13; J: TRBJ2-5; CDR3: CASSPPAGRETQYF
V: TRBV9; J: TRBJ2-2; CDR3: CASSVVGTAYTGELFF
V: TRBV3-1/TRBV3-2; J: TRBJ1-2; CDR3: CASSPGIGQGRYTF
V: TRBV18; J: TRBJ2-5; CDR3: CASSPPPAISETQYF
V: TRBV7-6; J: TRBJ1-1; CDR3: CASSFISGNTEAFF
V: TRBV7-9; J: TRBJ2-7; CDR3: CASSSSTSSGSIYEQYF
V: TRBV9; J: TRBJ1-5; CDR3: CASSVDGRTQHF
V: TRBV10-3; J: TRBJ1-2; CDR3: CAIYKSPRTGAETNYGYTF
V: TRBV3-1/TRBV3-2; J: TRBJ1-1; CDR3: CASSQDTEAFF
V: TRBV11-3; J: TRBJ2-1; CDR3: CASRGRGSSYNEQFF
V: TRBV15; J: TRBJ2-7; CDR3: CATSRDRANEQYF
V: TRBV29-1; J: TRBJ2-7; CDR3: CSVEGLAGGPGAYEQYF
V: TRBV9; J: TRBJ2-7; CDR3: CASSVGPGYEQYF
V: TRBV5-6; J: TRBJ2-2; CDR3: CASSRLSTGELFF
V: TRBV7-8; J: TRBJ1-2; CDR3: CASSPRGFGGHGYTF
V: TRBV6-2/TRBV6-3; J: TRBJ2-7; CDR3: CASSYTGGEQYF
V: TRBV6-5; J: TRBJ1-1; CDR3: CATKWGRNTEAFF
V: TRBV5-1; J: TRBJ2-7; CDR3: CASSEPTGTTTYEQYF
V: TRBV24-1; J: TRBJ1-2; CDR3: CATSARGDYGYTF
V: TRBV6-2/TRBV6-3; J: TRBJ1-6; CDR3: CASSETGPRTSSYNSPLHF